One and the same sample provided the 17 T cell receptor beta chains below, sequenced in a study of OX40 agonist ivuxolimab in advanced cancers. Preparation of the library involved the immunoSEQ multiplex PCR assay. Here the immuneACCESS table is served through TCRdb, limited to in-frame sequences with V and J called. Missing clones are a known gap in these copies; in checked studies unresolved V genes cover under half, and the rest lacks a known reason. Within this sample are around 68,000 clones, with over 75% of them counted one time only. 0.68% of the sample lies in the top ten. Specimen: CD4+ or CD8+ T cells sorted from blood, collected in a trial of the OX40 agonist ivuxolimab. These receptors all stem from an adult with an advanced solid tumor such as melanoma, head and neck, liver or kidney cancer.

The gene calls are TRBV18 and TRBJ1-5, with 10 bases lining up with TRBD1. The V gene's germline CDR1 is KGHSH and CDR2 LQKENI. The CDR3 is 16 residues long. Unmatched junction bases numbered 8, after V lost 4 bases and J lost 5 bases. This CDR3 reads CASSLTGTGEDQPQHF. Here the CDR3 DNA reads TGTGCCAGCTCACTAACCGGGACAGGGGAGGATCAGCCCCAGCATTTT.

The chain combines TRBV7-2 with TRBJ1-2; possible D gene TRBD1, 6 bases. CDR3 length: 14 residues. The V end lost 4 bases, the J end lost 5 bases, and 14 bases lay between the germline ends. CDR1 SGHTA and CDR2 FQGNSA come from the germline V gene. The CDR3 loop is CASSSGGGLYGYTF. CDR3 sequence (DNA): TGTGCCAGCAGCTCAGGAGGGGGGTTATATGGCTACACCTTC.

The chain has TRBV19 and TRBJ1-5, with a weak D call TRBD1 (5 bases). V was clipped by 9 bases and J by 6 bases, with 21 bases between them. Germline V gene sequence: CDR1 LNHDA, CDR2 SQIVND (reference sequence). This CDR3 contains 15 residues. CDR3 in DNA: TGTGCCAGCGACGGAATGGGACGGATGGGTCAGCCCCAGCATTTT. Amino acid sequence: CASDGMGRMGQPQHF.

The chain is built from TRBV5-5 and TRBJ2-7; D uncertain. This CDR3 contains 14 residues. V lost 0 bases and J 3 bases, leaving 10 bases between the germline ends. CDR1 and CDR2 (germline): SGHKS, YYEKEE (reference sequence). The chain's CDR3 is CASSLVFRNYEQYF. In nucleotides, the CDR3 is TGTGCCAGCAGCTTGGTCTTTAGAAACTACGAGCAGTACTTC.

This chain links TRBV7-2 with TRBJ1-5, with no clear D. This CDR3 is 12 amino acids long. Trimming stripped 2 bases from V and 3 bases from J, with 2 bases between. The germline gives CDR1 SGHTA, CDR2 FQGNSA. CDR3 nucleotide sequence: TGTGCCAGCAGCTTAAACAATCAGCCCCAGCATTTT. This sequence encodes CASSLNNQPQHF. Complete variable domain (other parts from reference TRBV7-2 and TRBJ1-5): GAGVSQSPSNKVTEKGKDVELRCDPISGHTALYWYRQSLGQGLEFLIYFQGNSAPDKSGLPSDRFSAERTGGSVSTLTIQRTQQEDSAVYLCASSLNNQPQHFGDGTRLSIL.

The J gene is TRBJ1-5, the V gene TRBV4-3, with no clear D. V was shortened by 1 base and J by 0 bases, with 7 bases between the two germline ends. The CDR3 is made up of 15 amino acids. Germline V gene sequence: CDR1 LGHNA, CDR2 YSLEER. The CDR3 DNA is TGCGCCAGCAGCCAAGGGGCTGCTAGCAATCAGCCCCAGCATTTT. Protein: CASSQGAASNQPQHF.

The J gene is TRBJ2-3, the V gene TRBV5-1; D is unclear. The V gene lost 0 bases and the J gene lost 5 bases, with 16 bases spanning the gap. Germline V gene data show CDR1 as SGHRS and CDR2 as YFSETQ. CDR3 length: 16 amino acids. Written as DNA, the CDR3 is TGCGCCAGCAGCTTGGAGACCGACCCTTTCGAAGATACGCAGTATTTT. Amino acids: CASSLETDPFEDTQYF.

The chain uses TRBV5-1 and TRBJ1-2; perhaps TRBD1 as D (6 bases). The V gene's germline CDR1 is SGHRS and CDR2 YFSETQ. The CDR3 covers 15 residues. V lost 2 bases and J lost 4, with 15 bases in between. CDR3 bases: TGCGCCAGCAGCTTAGGGGGACCCGGTCCCTATGGCTACACCTTC. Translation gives CASSLGGPGPYGYTF.

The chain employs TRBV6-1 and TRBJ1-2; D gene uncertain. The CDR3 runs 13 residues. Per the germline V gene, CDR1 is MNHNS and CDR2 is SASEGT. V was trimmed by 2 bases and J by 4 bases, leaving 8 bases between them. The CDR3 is CASSEQAFYGYTF. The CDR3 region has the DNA TGTGCCAGCAGTGAACAGGCTTTCTATGGCTACACCTTC.

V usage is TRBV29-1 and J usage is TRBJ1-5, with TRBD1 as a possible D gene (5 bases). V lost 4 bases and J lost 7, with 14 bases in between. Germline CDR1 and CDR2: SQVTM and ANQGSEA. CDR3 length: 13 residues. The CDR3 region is CSVAQGQGQPQHF. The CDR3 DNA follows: TGCAGCGTTGCCCAGGGCCAAGGACAGCCCCAGCATTTT.

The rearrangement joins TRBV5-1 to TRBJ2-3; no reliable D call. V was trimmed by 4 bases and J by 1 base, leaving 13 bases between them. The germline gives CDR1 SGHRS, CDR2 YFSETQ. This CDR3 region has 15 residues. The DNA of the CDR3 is TGCGCCAGCAGCCCTGATGGACGGGGCACAGATACGCAGTATTTT. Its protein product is CASSPDGRGTDTQYF.

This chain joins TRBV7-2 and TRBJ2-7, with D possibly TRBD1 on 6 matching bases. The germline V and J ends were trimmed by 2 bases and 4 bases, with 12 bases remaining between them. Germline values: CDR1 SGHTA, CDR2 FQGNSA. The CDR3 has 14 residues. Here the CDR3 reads CASSLQRTAYEQYF. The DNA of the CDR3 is TGTGCCAGCAGCTTACAGAGGACAGCTTACGAGCAGTACTTC. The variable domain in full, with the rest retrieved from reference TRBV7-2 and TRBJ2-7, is GAGVSQSPSNKVTEKGKDVELRCDPISGHTALYWYRQSLGQGLEFLIYFQGNSAPDKSGLPSDRFSAERTGGSVSTLTIQRTQQEDSAVYLCASSLQRTAYEQYFGPGTRLTVT.

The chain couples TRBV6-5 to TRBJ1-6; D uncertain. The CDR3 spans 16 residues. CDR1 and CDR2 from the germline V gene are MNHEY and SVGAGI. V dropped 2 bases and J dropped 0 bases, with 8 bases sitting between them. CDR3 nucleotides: TGTGCCAGCAGTTACGAAGCTTACTCCTATAATTCACCCCTCCACTTT. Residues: CASSYEAYSYNSPLHF.

CDR3 coding DNA: TGTGCCAGCAGTGAACCCTTGACAGGGGACAAGCAGTACTTC. It codes for CASSEPLTGDKQYF. This sequence joins TRBV25-1 and TRBJ2-7; the match to TRBD1 covers 8 bases. J was trimmed by 8 bases and V by 2 bases; bases with no gene match: 8. The V gene's germline CDR1 is MGHDK and CDR2 SYGVNS. CDR3 length: 14 residues.

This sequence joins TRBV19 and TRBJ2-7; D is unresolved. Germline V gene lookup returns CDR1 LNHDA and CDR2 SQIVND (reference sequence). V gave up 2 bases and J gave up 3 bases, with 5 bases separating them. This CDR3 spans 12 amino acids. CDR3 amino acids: CASSIHGYEQYF. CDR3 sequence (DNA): TGTGCCAGTAGTATACACGGCTACGAGCAGTACTTC.

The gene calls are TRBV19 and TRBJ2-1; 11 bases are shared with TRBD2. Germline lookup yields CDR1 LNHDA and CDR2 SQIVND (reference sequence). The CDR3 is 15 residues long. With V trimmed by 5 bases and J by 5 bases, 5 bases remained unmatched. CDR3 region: CASSGGTSGNNEQFF. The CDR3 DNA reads TGTGCCAGTAGTGGCGGGACTAGCGGCAACAATGAGCAGTTCTTC.

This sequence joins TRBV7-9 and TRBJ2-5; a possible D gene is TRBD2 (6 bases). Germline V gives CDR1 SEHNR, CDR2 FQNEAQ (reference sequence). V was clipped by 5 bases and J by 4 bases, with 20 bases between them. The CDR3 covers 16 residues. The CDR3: CASSDPARGGGETQYF. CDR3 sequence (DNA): TGTGCCAGCAGCGACCCGGCACGGGGAGGTGGAGAGACCCAGTACTTC.